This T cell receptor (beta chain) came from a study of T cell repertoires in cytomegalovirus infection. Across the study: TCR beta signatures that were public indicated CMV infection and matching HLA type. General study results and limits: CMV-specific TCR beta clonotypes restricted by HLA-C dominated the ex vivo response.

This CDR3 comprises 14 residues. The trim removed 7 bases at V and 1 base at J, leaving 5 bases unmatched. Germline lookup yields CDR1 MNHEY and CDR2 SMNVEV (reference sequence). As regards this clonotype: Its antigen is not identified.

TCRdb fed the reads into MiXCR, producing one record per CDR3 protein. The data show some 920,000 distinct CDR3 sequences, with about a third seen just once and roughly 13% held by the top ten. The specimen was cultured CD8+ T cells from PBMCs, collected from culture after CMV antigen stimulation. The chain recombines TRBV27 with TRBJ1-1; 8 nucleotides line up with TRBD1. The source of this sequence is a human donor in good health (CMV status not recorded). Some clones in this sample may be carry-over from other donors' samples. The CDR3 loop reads CASKTGTGNTEAFF. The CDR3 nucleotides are TGTGCCAGCAAAACCGGGACAGGGAACACTGAAGCTTTCTTT.